The present T cell receptor beta chain was sequenced within a study of T cell responses to AZD1222 COVID-19 vaccine. The CDR3 sequence is 10 residues long. The germline V gene has CDR1 MGHDK and CDR2 SYGVNS. Trimming removed 5 bases at V and 8 bases at J, with 6 bases between. Study-wide findings and caveats: Unmutated variant regions reportedly attract nearly half of all spike-specific TCRs.

Assay: immunoSEQ multiplex PCR; the TCRdb copy retains only in-frame clones and omits some. The sample records fewer than 55,000 clones, approximately 79% being singletons. On this clone: Its specificity is not known.

The chain employs TRBV25-1 and TRBJ1-2; the D is unclear. This material consisted of peripheral blood, taken on day 0 of MenACWY control vaccination. The clonotype originates from an adult in good health. CDR3 coding DNA: TGTGCCAGCAGTTACAAAGGCTACACCTTC. Translation gives CASSYKGYTF.